This TCR beta chain derives from a study of T cells after yellow fever vaccination. The authors made TCR cDNA by 5'RACE template switching, adding a universal primer site and UMIs. TCRdb ran MiXCR on the 5' RACE reads and lists one entry per CDR3 protein. The sample has a few hundred thousand distinct CDR3 sequences; around 5.2% are singletons. The V end lost 4 bases, the J end lost 4 bases, and 12 bases lay between the germline ends. CDR3 length equals 15 residues. Per germline, CDR1 SGHRS and CDR2 YFSETQ. As regards this clonotype: Its antigen is not identified.

General study points: Clones from primary vaccination mostly reappeared after the booster (less than 98% CD4, about 85% CD8).

This sequence was found in a man between 18 and 29 years old who received the YFV17D yellow fever vaccine. The chain uses TRBV5-1 and TRBJ2-6; D gene ambiguous. Sequencing was performed on CD4+ T cells sorted from PBMCs, taken on the day of the yellow fever booster vaccination. Here the CDR3 DNA reads TGCGCCAGCAGCCCGGAAGTGGCCGGGGCCAACGTCCTGACTTTC. This translates into CASSPEVAGANVLTF. The whole variable domain, filled in from reference TRBV5-1 and TRBJ2-6, reads KAGVTQTPRYLIKTRGQQVTLSCSPISGHRSVSWYQQTPGQGLQFLFEYFSETQRNKGNFPGRFSGRQFSNSRSEMNVSTLELGDSALYLCASSPEVAGANVLTFGAGSRLTVL.